This entry concerns a single T cell receptor beta chain. The antigen is not known. This sample was taken from a study of T cells expressing NK-cell markers. Study-level points and caveats: Whether expanded NKG2C+ T cell clones were HCMV specific stayed uncertain.

The cDNA for TCR beta came from 5'RACE template switching with UMIs. Reanalyzing the 5' RACE reads, TCRdb keeps one entry per CDR3 protein, without DNA. In total, the table holds a few hundred thousand distinct CDR3 sequences. CDR3 length: 12 amino acids. Input material: blood T cells: a sorted CD56 or NKG2C T cell subset, CD4+ or CD8+ T cells, or bulk PBMC T cells (not recorded which). This chain uses TRBV12-3 or TRBV12-4 with TRBJ2-7. The TCR was taken from a man aged 18-75 years in good health. Here the CDR3 reads CASTDHRYEQYF.